The 6 T cell receptor beta chains below all came from one sample that was sequenced in a study of blood T cell repertoires in COVID-19. Libraries were prepared by immunoSEQ multiplex PCR; TCRdb keeps only in-frame clonotypes and omits some of them. The repertoire holds about 190,000 clones, roughly 84% seen once, with roughly 4.5% in the top ten. What was sequenced was peripheral blood. Source of these receptors: an elderly woman with acute or convalescent COVID-19.

The chain joins TRBV6-1 to TRBJ1-2; maybe TRBD1 (5 bases). V was cut by 0 bases and J by 4 bases, with 9 bases left in between. CDR3 size: 14 residues. The germline V gene has CDR1 MNHNS and CDR2 SASEGT. The chain's CDR3 is CASSEAPTGYGYTF. CDR3 DNA sequence: TGTGCCAGCAGTGAAGCGCCCACAGGCTATGGCTACACCTTC.

The chain is built from TRBV30 and TRBJ1-5, with a possible D match to TRBD1 (5 bases). This CDR3 is 13 amino acids long. With 2 bases removed from V and 5 bases from J, the gap between germline ends came to 10 bases. Germline V gene sequence: CDR1 GTSNPN, CDR2 SVGIG (reference sequence). In nucleotides, the CDR3 is TGTGCCTGGAGTCGGCAGGGTGATCAGCCCCAGCATTTT. Amino acids: CAWSRQGDQPQHF.

The chain joins TRBV12-3 or TRBV12-4 to TRBJ2-1, with TRBD1 matching 7 bases. The CDR3 extends over 13 amino acids. Unmatched junction bases numbered 11, after V lost 6 bases and J lost 12 bases. CDR3 DNA: TGTGCCAGCAGCCTTGACAGGGCAGGAAGGCAGTTCTTC. It encodes CASSLDRAGRQFF.

The genes are TRBV9 and TRBJ2-7; TRBD2 matches at 7 bases. J was trimmed by 2 bases and V by 1 base; bases with no gene match: 6. This CDR3 is 15 amino acids long. Germline assignment: CDR1 SGDLS and CDR2 YYNGEE. CDR3 protein: CASSVLWEGPYEQYF. CDR3 nucleotides: TGTGCCAGCAGCGTACTCTGGGAGGGCCCCTACGAGCAGTACTTC.

The chain recombines TRBV7-2 with TRBJ1-5; possibly TRBD1 for D (6 bases). Trimming pared 5 bases from V and 6 bases from J, leaving 20 bases between. Germline CDR1 SGHTA, CDR2 FQGNSA. The CDR3 consists of 16 residues. This CDR3 is CASSTEGRQAGQPQHF. Written as DNA, the CDR3 is TGTGCCAGCAGCACAGAGGGTCGACAGGCGGGTCAGCCCCAGCATTTT.

This clone was counted a few times. V usage is TRBV7-3 and J usage is TRBJ2-1; D remains ambiguous. The length of the CDR3 is 13 residues. The germline V and J ends were trimmed by 5 bases and 4 bases, with 9 bases remaining between them. Looked up from germline, CDR1 is SGHTA and CDR2 is FQGTGA. CDR3 sequence: CASSTTLYNEQFF. The CDR3 region has the DNA TGTGCCAGCAGCACGACTCTGTACAATGAGCAGTTCTTC.